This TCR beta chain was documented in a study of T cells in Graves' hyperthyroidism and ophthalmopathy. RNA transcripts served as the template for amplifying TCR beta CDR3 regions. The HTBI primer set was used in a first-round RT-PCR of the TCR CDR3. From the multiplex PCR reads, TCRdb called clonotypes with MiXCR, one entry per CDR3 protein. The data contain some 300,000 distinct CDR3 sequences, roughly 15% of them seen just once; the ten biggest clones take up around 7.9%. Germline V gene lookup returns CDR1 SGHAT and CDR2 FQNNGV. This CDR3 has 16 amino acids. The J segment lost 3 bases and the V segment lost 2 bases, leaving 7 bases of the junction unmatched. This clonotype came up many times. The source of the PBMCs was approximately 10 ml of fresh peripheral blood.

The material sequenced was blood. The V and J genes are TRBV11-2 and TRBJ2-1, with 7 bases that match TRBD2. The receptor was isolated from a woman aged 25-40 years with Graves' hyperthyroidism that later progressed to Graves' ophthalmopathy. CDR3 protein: CASSLFPGGFYNEQFF. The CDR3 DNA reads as TGTGCCAGCAGCTTATTTCCGGGAGGCTTCTACAATGAGCAGTTCTTC.